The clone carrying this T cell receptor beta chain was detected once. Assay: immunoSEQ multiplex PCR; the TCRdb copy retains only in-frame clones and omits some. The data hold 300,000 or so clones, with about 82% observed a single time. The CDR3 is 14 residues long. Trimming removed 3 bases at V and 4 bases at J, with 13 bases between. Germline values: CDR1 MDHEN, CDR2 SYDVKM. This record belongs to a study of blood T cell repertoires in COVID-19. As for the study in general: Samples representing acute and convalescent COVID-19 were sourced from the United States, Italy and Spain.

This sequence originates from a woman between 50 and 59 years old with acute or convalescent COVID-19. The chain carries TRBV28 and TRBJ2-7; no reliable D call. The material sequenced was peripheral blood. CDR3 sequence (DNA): TGTGCCAGCAGTTTTTTCCCCAGGTCGTACGAGCAGTACTTC. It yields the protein CASSFFPRSYEQYF.